Below, 20 T cell receptor beta chains from the same sample are listed, as sequenced in a study of blood T cell repertoires in COVID-19. Profiled with immunoSEQ multiplex PCR; TCRdb holds only in-frame clones, not every one. This sample has some 260,000 clones, with around 90% found just once. Sequenced: PBMCs or T cells enriched from blood (not recorded which). These receptors all stem from a young woman with acute COVID-19.

This clone was seen only a few times. The rearrangement links TRBV7-9 to TRBJ2-1; D might be TRBD1 (6 bases). The CDR3 is 12 amino acids. Germline V gives CDR1 SEHNR, CDR2 FQNEAQ (reference sequence). The V end was cut by 5 bases, the J end by 12 bases, with 14 bases between. CDR3 amino acids: CASSDQGGRQFF. The CDR3 region has the DNA TGTGCCAGCAGCGACCAAGGGGGTAGGCAGTTCTTC.

J is TRBJ1-1 and V is TRBV18; D gene ambiguous. Trimming shortened V by 3 bases and J by 7 bases, and 15 bases separated the two germline ends. The CDR3 runs 14 residues. Germline CDR1 reads KGHSH; CDR2 reads LQKENI. CDR3 sequence: CASSPLRGGVEAFF. In DNA, the CDR3 is TGTGCCAGCTCACCTCTACGGGGAGGTGTTGAAGCTTTCTTT.

CDR3 region: CASSLFRAAETQYF. The CDR3, as DNA: TGTGCCAGCAGCTTATTCCGCGCGGCTGAGACCCAGTACTTC. The chain employs TRBV7-2 and TRBJ2-5; the D is unclear. CDR3 size: 14 residues. Germline assignment: CDR1 SGHTA and CDR2 FQGNSA. Trimming shortened V by 2 bases and J by 5 bases, and 12 bases separated the two germline ends.

This clone was observed a single time. This chain links TRBV30 with TRBJ1-1; D unclear. Trimming removed 4 bases at V and 5 bases at J, with 11 bases between. Looked up from germline, CDR1 is GTSNPN and CDR2 is SVGIG (reference sequence). The CDR3 is made up of 12 amino acids. The chain's CDR3 is CAWTREGTEAFF. The CDR3 DNA reads as TGTGCCTGGACTCGGGAGGGAACTGAAGCTTTCTTT.

The rearrangement links TRBV11-3 to TRBJ2-1, with 9 bases aligning to TRBD2. The germline V gene has CDR1 SGHNT and CDR2 YENEEA. V shed 2 bases and J 7 bases; nucleotides not matched to a gene: 6. CDR3 size: 15 residues. This CDR3 reads CASSLYLAGINEQFF. The CDR3 coding sequence is TGTGCCAGCAGCTTATATCTAGCGGGGATAAATGAGCAGTTCTTC.

The V and J genes are TRBV5-6 and TRBJ2-1; D is possibly TRBD1 (7 bases). Deletions cut 0 bases from V and 6 bases from J, with 10 bases between. The CDR3 length is 14 residues. CDR1 and CDR2 (germline): SGHDT, YYEEEE. CDR3 protein: CASSLGQGGNEQFF. The CDR3 region has the DNA TGTGCCAGCAGCTTGGGACAGGGAGGCAATGAGCAGTTCTTC.

This chain connects TRBV4-3 to TRBJ2-2, with 8 bases aligning to TRBD2. Germline values: CDR1 LGHNA, CDR2 YSLEER. V trimming: 1 base; J trimming: 0 bases; junction bases outside the gene matches: 10. CDR3 length equals 19 residues. The CDR3 sequence: CASSQAGGRRAANTGELFF. CDR3 in DNA: TGCGCCAGCAGCCAAGCCGGCGGGAGGCGTGCCGCGAACACCGGGGAGCTGTTTTTT.

CDR3 sequence (DNA): TGTGCCAGCAGCTTAGGACAGTACAATGAGCAGTTCTTC. Translated: CASSLGQYNEQFF. V gene TRBV7-8 combines with J gene TRBJ2-1, with a tentative D call TRBD1 (5 bases). The germline V and J ends were trimmed by 1 base and 4 bases, with 5 bases remaining between them. The CDR3 has 13 amino acids. Germline loops: CDR1 SGHVS, CDR2 FQNEAQ.

This clone showed up just once. The chain employs TRBV7-9 and TRBJ1-1; tentatively, D is TRBD1 (5 bases). CDR3 length: 17 amino acids. CDR1 and CDR2 (germline): SEHNR, FQNEAQ (reference sequence). Between the trimmed V and J ends, which lost 2 bases and 1 base, there was a span of 17 bases. CDR3 bases: TGTGCCAGCAGCTTATTTGGCAGGGCCCTACAGAACACTGAAGCTTTCTTT. Translating it yields CASSLFGRALQNTEAFF.

The chain employs TRBV19 and TRBJ1-2; D gene ambiguous. The CDR3 is 12 residues long. Germline assignment: CDR1 LNHDA and CDR2 SQIVND (reference sequence). Trimming removed 7 bases at V and 14 bases at J, with 20 bases between. The CDR3 coding sequence is TGTGCCAGTAAAAGGACTACGGGCGCACTAACCTTC. It yields the protein CASKRTTGALTF.

This rearrangement joins TRBV15 to TRBJ2-7, with no clear D. This CDR3 has 12 residues. CDR1 LNHNV and CDR2 YYDKDF come from the germline V gene (reference sequence). Trimming left V 3 bases short and J 4 bases short, with 7 bases between. The DNA for the CDR3 is TGTGCCACCAGCAGCAGCGAATACGAGCAGTACTTC. Its translation: CATSSSEYEQYF.

The gene calls are TRBV28 and TRBJ1-2, with 12 bases aligning to TRBD1. There are 15 residues in the CDR3. V was clipped by 3 bases and J by 7 bases; unmatched bases: 6. CDR1 is MDHEN and CDR2 is SYDVKM in the germline V gene. CDR3 loop: CASSFGTGGGVGYTF. The CDR3 region has the DNA TGTGCCAGCAGTTTCGGGACAGGGGGCGGGGTTGGCTACACCTTC.

The CDR3 is CASSGTGLETQYF. Written as DNA, the CDR3 is TGTGCCAGCAGTGGAACAGGGTTGGAGACCCAGTACTTC. V gene TRBV6-4 combines with J gene TRBJ2-5; possibly TRBD1 for D (6 bases). The V gene's germline CDR1 is MRHNA and CDR2 SNTAGT. The CDR3 totals 13 residues. V was pared by 4 bases and J by 5 bases, with 11 bases between.

This chain links TRBV19 with TRBJ1-5; TRBD1 matches 7 bases. V was clipped by 1 base and J by 4 bases; unmatched bases: 7. This CDR3 region has 16 residues. Germline CDR1 LNHDA, CDR2 SQIVND (reference sequence). The CDR3 bases are TGTGCCAGTAGTATAGTACAAGGGGGCGGGAATCAGCCCCAGCATTTT. This sequence encodes CASSIVQGGGNQPQHF.

J is TRBJ1-4 and V is TRBV2, with D perhaps matching TRBD1 (5 bases). This CDR3 has 13 residues. V lost 8 bases, J lost 7 bases, and 14 bases lay in between. In germline, CDR1 is SNHLY, CDR2 FYNNEI. This chain's CDR3 is CASRQPGSEKLFF. CDR3 DNA sequence: TGTGCCAGCCGACAGCCCGGGAGTGAAAAACTGTTTTTT. The variable domain in full, completed from reference TRBV2 and TRBJ1-4, reads EPEVTQTPSHQVTQMGQEVILRCVPISNHLYFYWYRQILGQKVEFLVSFYNNEISEKSEIFDDQFSVERPDGSNFTLKIRSTKLEDSAMYFCASRQPGSEKLFFGSGTQLSVL.

The chain joins TRBV2 to TRBJ1-1, with D maybe TRBD1 (6 bases). Between the trimmed V and J ends, which lost 6 bases and 4 bases, there was a span of 12 bases. Germline CDR1 and CDR2: SNHLY and FYNNEI. The CDR3 length is 13 residues. This CDR3 reads CASRSGEGTEAFF. In DNA, the CDR3 is TGTGCCAGCAGGTCAGGGGAGGGCACTGAAGCTTTCTTT.

This chain joins TRBV3-1 (or the pseudogene TRBV3-2) and TRBJ2-3; possibly TRBD2 for D (5 bases). Germline V gene data show CDR1 as LGHDT and CDR2 as YNNKEL (reference sequence). The CDR3 consists of 17 residues. V gave up 2 bases and J gave up 0 bases, with 15 bases separating them. The CDR3 region has the DNA TGTGCCAGCAGCCAACCCAAACTTAGGACTAGCACAGATACGCAGTATTTT. Translating it yields CASSQPKLRTSTDTQYF.

V is TRBV5-4 and J is TRBJ2-2; D is undetermined. This CDR3 contains 14 residues. Germline V lookup: CDR1 SGHNT, CDR2 YYREEE (reference sequence). V lost 0 bases to trimming and J lost 3 bases, with 6 bases between them. The CDR3 reads CASSLVSHTGELFF. CDR3 in DNA: TGTGCCAGCAGCTTGGTTAGTCACACCGGGGAGCTGTTTTTT.

The genes are TRBV10-2 and TRBJ2-5; D unresolved. V dropped 4 bases and J dropped 1 base, with 4 bases sitting between them. The length of the CDR3 is 12 residues. Germline V gives CDR1 WSHSY, CDR2 SAAADI. CDR3 nucleotides: TGCGCCAGCAGTGCCCTCCAAGAGACCCAGTACTTC. Its translation: CASSALQETQYF.

The chain links TRBV29-1 to TRBJ2-5; D gene uncertain. The CDR3 runs 11 residues. With 5 bases removed from V and 2 bases from J, the gap between germline ends came to 6 bases. CDR1 is SQVTM and CDR2 is ANQGSEA in the germline V gene. The CDR3 nucleotides read TGCAGCGTTCGCAGGCAAGAGACCCAGTACTTC. Its translation: CSVRRQETQYF.